This T cell receptor beta chain appears in the sequencing data of a study of blood T cell repertoires in COVID-19 (TCRdb year 2020). Some background on the complete study: Collaborator samples came from the United States, Italy and Spain and covered acute and convalescent phases of COVID-19. The material from the prospective study consisted of cDNA or gDNA derived from T cells, B-cell-depleted T cells, or PBMCs. The dataset comprised deeply sampled blood TCRbeta repertoires from subjects exposed to, actively infected with, or recovered from COVID-19. A freely available public database, intended as a resource for researchers studying the immune response to SARS-CoV-2, is where the repertoires were released. The samples were drawn from two sources: the first 160 participants of the ongoing ImmuneRACE study, and 1,200 or so subjects contributed by 6 global collaborators. Sample metadata almost always included a de-identified subject ID, COVID-19 status, age in years and sex. Where HLA class I and class II types were available, the types were taken from metadata supplied by the sample provider, not from assay-based typing.

With respect to this clone: Its antigen remains unidentified. No base quality values were provided; no much bigger clone lies one nucleotide off.

Including the terminal cysteine and phenylalanine, the CDR3 comprises 18 residues. The CDR3 DNA has 54 bases and is translated from base 1. Trimming accounts for 4 bases at V and 9 bases at J, while the number of junction bases matched to no gene is 19. From the germline V gene (reference sequence), CDR1 is SEHNR and CDR2 is FQNEAQ. Whole blood was collected in K2EDTA tubes by collaborating institutions according to the institutions' own protocols. For TCRbeta analysis, collaborators shipped samples as frozen whole blood, isolated PBMCs, or DNA extracted from either of those sample types. Overall study results and their limits: How much clinical and demographic metadata was included differed by source and by participant, and the metadata was provided uncurated.

TCRbeta CDR3 regions were amplified from genomic DNA by means of the immunoSEQ Assay, a bias-controlled multiplex PCR. As for the original processing: The number of nucleated cells in each sample was estimated from the amplification of reference gene primers within the assay. To quantify the absolute abundance of each unique TCRbeta CDR3 rearrangement, sequence reads were collapsed and filtered. For each sample, productive Simpson clonality was calculated by taking the square root of Simpson's diversity index across productive rearrangements. TCRdb obtained this table from immuneACCESS and retained in-frame rearrangements with V and J assigned. These tables miss some clones; where compared with another copy, unresolved V genes account for less than half of the shortfall, and the remainder is unexplained. V and J calls plus clone size are reproduced from that table; the DNA served to infer D and trimming. Recorded for this sample are about 290,000 clones; 85% of them occurred a single time. The biggest ten clones account for less than 4.5% of the sample.

The sequence came from a woman aged 45-65 years with active or convalescent COVID-19. The rearranged chain carries TRBV7-9 and TRBJ2-1; 9 junctional bases match TRBD2. The sample comprised peripheral blood. The CDR3: CASSSSPVAGVRMLEQFF. The sequenced DNA: TGTGCCAGCAGCTCAAGTCCGGTAGCGGGAGTTCGGATGCTTGAGCAGTTCTTC.